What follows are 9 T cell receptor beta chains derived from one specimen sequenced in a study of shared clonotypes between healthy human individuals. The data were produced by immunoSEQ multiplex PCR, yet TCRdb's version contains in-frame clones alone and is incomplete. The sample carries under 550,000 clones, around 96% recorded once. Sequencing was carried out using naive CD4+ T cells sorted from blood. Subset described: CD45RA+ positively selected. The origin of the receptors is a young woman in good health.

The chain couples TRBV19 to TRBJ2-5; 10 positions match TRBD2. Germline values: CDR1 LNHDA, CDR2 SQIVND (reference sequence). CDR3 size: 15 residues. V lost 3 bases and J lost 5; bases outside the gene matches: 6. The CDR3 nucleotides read TGTGCCAGTAGTATCGCTAGCGGGAGATGGGAGACCCAGTACTTC. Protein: CASSIASGRWETQYF. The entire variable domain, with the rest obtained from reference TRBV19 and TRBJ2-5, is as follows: DGGITQSPKYLFRKEGQNVTLSCEQNLNHDAMYWYRQDPGQGLRLIYYSQIVNDFQKGDIAEGYSVSREKKESFPLTVTSAQKNPTAFYLCASSIASGRWETQYFGPGTRLLVL.

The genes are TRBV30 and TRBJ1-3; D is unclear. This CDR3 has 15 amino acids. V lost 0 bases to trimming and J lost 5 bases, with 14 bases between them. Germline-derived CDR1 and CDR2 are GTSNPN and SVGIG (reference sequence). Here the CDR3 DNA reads TGTGCCTGGAGTGTACGAGGGATTATGCGAAACACCATATATTTT. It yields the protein CAWSVRGIMRNTIYF.

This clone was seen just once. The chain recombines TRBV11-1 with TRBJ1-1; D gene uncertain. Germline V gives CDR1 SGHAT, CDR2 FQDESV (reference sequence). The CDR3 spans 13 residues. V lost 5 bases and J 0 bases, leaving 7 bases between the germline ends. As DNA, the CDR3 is TGTGCCAGCAGCCAAACTCTGAACACTGAAGCTTTCTTT. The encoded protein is CASSQTLNTEAFF.

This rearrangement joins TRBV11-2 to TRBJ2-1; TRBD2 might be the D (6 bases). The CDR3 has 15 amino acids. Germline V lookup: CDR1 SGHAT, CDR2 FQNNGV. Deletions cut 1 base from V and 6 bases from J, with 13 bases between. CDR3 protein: CASSLVLARSNEQFF. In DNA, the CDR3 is TGTGCCAGCAGCTTAGTTCTAGCGAGAAGCAATGAGCAGTTCTTC.

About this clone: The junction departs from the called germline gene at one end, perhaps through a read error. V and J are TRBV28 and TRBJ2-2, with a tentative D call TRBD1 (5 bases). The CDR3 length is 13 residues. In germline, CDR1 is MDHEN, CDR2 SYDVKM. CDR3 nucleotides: TGTGCCTGCAGGGCCCCGAACACCGGGGAGCTGTTTTTT. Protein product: CACRAPNTGELFF. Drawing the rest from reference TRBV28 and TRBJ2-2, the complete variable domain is DVKVTQSSRYLVKRTGEKVFLECVQDMDHENMFWYRQDPGLGLRLIYFSYDVKMKEKGDIPEGYSVSREKKERFSLILESASTNQTSMYLCACRAPNTGELFFGEGSRLTVL.

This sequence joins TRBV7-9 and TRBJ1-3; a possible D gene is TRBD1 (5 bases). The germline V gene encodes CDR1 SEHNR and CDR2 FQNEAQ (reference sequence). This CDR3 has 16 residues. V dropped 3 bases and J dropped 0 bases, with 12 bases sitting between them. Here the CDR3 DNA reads TGTGCCAGCAGCTTGAAGGGGATCCTCTCTGGAAACACCATATATTTT. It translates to CASSLKGILSGNTIYF. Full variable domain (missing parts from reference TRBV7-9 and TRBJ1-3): DTGVSQNPRHKITKRGQNVTFRCDPISEHNRLYWYRQTLGQGPEFLTYFQNEAQLEKSRLLSDRFSAERPKGSFSTLEIQRTEQGDSAMYLCASSLKGILSGNTIYFGEGSWLTVV.

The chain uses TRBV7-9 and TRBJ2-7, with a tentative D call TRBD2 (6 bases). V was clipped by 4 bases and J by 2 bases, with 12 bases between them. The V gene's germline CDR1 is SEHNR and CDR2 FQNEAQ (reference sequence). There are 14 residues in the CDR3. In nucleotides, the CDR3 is TGTGCCAGCAGCTCCCGGGACTTAACCTACGAGCAGTACTTC. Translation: CASSSRDLTYEQYF. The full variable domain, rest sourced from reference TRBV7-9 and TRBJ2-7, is DTGVSQNPRHKITKRGQNVTFRCDPISEHNRLYWYRQTLGQGPEFLTYFQNEAQLEKSRLLSDRFSAERPKGSFSTLEIQRTEQGDSAMYLCASSSRDLTYEQYFGPGTRLTVT.

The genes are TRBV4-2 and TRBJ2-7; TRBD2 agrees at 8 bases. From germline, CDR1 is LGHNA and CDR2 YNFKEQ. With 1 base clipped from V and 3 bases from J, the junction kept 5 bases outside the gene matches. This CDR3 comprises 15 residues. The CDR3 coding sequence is TGTGCCAGCAGCCAAGCAGCGGGAGTGATCTACGAGCAGTACTTC. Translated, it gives CASSQAAGVIYEQYF.

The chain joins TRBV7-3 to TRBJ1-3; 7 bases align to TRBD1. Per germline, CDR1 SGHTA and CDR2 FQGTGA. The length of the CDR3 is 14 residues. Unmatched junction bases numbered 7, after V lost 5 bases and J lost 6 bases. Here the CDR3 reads CASSPGDSVNTIYF. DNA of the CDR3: TGTGCCAGCAGCCCAGGGGACAGCGTAAACACCATATATTTT.